Listed here are 2 T cell receptor beta chains from one sample, sequenced in a study of blood T cell repertoires in COVID-19. The table came from immunoSEQ multiplex PCR; TCRdb's copy has only in-frame clones and leaves some out. This table holds almost 55,000 clones, 75% to 90% found once. Sequencing input: peripheral blood. The source is a human donor in a cohort sampled during active COVID-19.

This clone has a handful of counts. The gene calls are TRBV7-9 and TRBJ2-7; 7 bases fit TRBD2. The junction had 12 bases not matched to a gene; V was cut back by 5 bases and J by 5 bases. CDR3 length equals 15 residues. The germline V gene encodes CDR1 SEHNR and CDR2 FQNEAQ (reference sequence). For the CDR3, the DNA is TGTGCCAGCAGCCCGAGGGCCGCGGGAGTCCACGAGCAGTACTTC. Translation gives CASSPRAAGVHEQYF.

The V gene is TRBV27, the J gene TRBJ1-2; no definite D call. The CDR3 spans 12 residues. CDR1 is MNHEY, CDR2 SMNVEV, per germline (reference sequence). V was cut by 3 bases and J by 7 bases, with 9 bases left in between. CDR3: CASSFSGFGYTF. The CDR3 region has the DNA TGTGCCAGCAGTTTTTCAGGTTTTGGCTACACCTTC.